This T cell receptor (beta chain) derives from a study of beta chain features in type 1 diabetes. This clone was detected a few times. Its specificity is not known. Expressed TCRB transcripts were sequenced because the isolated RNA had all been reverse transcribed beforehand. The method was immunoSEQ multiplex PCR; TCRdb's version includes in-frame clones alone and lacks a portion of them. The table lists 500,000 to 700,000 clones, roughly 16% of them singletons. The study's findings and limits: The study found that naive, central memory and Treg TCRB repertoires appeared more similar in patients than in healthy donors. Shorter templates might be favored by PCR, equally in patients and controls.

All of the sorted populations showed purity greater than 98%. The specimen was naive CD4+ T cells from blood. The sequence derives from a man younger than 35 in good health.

The CDR3, as DNA: TGTGCCAGCAGTGGAACAGGACAGATCACCGGGGAGCTGTTTTTT. This gives the protein CASSGTGQITGELFF. The chain has TRBV2 and TRBJ2-2; D possibly corresponds to TRBD1 (6 bases). The CDR3 runs to 15 residues. The germline CDR1 and CDR2 sequences are SNHLY and FYNNEI. Trimming pared 4 bases from V and 4 bases from J, leaving 13 bases between.